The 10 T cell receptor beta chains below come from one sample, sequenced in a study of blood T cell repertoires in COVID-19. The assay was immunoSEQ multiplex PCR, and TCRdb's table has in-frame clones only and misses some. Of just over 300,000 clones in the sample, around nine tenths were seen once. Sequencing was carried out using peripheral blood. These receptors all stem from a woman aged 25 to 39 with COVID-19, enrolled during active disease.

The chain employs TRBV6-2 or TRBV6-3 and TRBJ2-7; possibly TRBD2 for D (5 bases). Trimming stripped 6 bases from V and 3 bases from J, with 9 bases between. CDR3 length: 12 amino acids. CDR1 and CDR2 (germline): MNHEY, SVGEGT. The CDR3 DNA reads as TGTGCCAGCAGCCTCGGGGTCTACGAGCAGTACTTC. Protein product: CASSLGVYEQYF.

The CDR3 DNA follows: TGTGCCAGCAGCTTCCTCCAGAGTGGGAGCGAGCAGTACTTC. Its protein is CASSFLQSGSEQYF. This chain links TRBV5-6 with TRBJ2-7, with D possibly being TRBD2 (5 bases). The ends were cut back, 2 bases at V and 6 bases at J, with 15 bases in the middle. Germline CDR1 and CDR2: SGHDT and YYEEEE. The CDR3 length is 14 residues.

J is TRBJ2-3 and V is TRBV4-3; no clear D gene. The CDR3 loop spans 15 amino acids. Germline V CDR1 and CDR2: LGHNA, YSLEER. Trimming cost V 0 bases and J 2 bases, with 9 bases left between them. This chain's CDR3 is CASSQDSQPTDTQYF. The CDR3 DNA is TGCGCCAGCAGCCAAGATAGCCAGCCCACAGATACGCAGTATTTT.

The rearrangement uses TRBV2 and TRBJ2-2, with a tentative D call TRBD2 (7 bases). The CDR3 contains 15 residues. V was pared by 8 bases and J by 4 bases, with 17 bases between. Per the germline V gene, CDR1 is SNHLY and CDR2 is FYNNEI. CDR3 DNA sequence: TGTGCCAGCGATCCCCGCGGGGGCGTCACCGGGGAGCTGTTTTTT. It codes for CASDPRGGVTGELFF.

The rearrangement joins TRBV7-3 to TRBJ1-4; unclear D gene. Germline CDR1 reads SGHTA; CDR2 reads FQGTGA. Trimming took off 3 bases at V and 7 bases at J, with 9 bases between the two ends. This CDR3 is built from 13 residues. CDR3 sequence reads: CASSFSRGEKLFF. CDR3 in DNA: TGTGCCAGCAGCTTCTCACGGGGTGAAAAACTGTTTTTT.

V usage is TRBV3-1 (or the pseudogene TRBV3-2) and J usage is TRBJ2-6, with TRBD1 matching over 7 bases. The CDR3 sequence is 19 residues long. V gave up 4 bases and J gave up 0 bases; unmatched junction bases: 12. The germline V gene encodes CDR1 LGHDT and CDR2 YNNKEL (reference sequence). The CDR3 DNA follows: TGTGCCAGCAGCCCTACCCTCGGACAGGCGCGCTCTGGGGCCAACGTCCTGACTTTC. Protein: CASSPTLGQARSGANVLTF.

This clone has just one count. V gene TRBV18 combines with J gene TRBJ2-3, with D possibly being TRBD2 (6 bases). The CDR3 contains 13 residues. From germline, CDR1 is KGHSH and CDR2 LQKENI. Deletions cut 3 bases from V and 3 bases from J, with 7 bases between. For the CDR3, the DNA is TGTGCCAGCTCACCCGGGGGAACAGATACGCAGTATTTT. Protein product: CASSPGGTDTQYF.

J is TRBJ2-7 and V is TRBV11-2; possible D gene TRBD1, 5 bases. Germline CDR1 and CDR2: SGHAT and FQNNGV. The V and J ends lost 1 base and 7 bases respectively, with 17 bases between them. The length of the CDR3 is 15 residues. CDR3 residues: CASSLGTRRPREQYF. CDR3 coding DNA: TGTGCCAGCAGCTTAGGGACAAGACGCCCTCGGGAGCAGTACTTC.

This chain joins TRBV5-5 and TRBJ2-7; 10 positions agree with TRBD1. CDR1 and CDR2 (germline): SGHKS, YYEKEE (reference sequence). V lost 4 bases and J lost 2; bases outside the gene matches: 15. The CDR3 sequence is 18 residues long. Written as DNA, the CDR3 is TGTGCCAGCAGCCCCCCAGGGCTTCGGGACAGGGGTACCTACGAGCAGTACTTC. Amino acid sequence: CASSPPGLRDRGTYEQYF. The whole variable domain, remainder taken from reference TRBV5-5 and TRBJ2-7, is DAGVTQSPTHLIKTRGQQVTLRCSPISGHKSVSWYQQVLGQGPQFIFQYYEKEERGRGNFPDRFSARQFPNYSSELNVNALLLGDSALYLCASSPPGLRDRGTYEQYFGPGTRLTVT.

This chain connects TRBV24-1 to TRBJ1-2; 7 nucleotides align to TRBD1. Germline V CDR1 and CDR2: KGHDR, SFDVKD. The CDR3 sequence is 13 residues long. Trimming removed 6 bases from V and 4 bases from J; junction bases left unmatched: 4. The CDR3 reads CATSRSGGYGYTF. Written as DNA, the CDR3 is TGTGCCACCAGTCGGTCAGGGGGCTATGGCTACACCTTC.